Each of the 25 T cell receptor beta chains below was sequenced from the same sample in a study of spatial heterogeneity in lung cancer. TCRdb re-analysed the 5' RACE reads in MiXCR, keeping a single row per CDR3 protein. In the table there are some 11,000 distinct CDR3 sequences, approximately 8% of which are singletons. Noted time point: sample taken at primary tumor resection. Findings of the study overall: Expanded alpha and beta TCR counts within tumors tracked tumor mutation counts.

Antigen specificity for these receptors is unknown. The sample consisted of lung tumor tissue, taken at surgery. The receptors derive from a female donor with early-stage non-small cell lung cancer.

The sample holds many counts of this clonotype. With the library built for alpha chains, this beta chain is off target and its frequency is not meaningful. The V and J genes are TRBV11-2 and TRBJ1-2; 11 bases line up with TRBD1. CDR3 length equals 14 residues. Trimming removed 4 bases from V and 5 bases from J; junction bases left unmatched: 3. Germline V lookup: CDR1 SGHAT, CDR2 FQNNGV. The CDR3 loop is CASSSDRGLYGYTF. The CDR3 DNA follows: TGTGCCAGCAGCTCGGACAGGGGGCTGTATGGCTACACCTTC.

This clonotype has just a few counts. This beta chain is an off-target read within a library intended for alpha chains, so its frequency means little. The V gene is TRBV16, the J gene TRBJ1-5; tentatively, D is TRBD1 (5 bases). The CDR3 runs to 14 residues. Germline V CDR1 and CDR2: KGHSY, FQNENV. The V end lost 1 base, the J end lost 4 bases, and 8 bases lay between the germline ends. The CDR3 nucleotides read TGTGCCAGCAGCCAATGGGACGGAAATCAGCCCCAGCATTTT. Residues: CASSQWDGNQPQHF.

This clonotype appeared many times. The library was prepared for alpha chains; this beta chain is a stray read, so its frequency means little. The V and J genes are TRBV9 and TRBJ2-7; D possibly corresponds to TRBD1 (5 bases). This CDR3 is built from 13 residues. Germline loops: CDR1 SGDLS, CDR2 YYNGEE. With 0 bases removed from V and 6 bases from J, the gap between germline ends came to 10 bases. CDR3 in DNA: TGTGCCAGCAGCGTAGAACAGGCCCGCGAGCAGTACTTC. It is translated as CASSVEQAREQYF. Full variable domain (rest looked up from reference TRBV9 and TRBJ2-7): DSGVTQTPKHLITATGQRVTLRCSPRSGDLSVYWYQQSLDQGLQFLIQYYNGEERAKGNILERFSAQQFPDLHSELNLSSLELGDSALYFCASSVEQAREQYFGPGTRLTVT.

This clonotype was seen repeatedly, ten times or more. This beta chain appears as a stray read in a library generated for alpha chains; its size is not informative. The chain links TRBV19 to TRBJ1-2; D ambiguous. Germline assignment: CDR1 LNHDA and CDR2 SQIVND (reference sequence). There are 13 residues in the CDR3. The V end lost 6 bases, the J end lost 3 bases, and 11 bases lay between the germline ends. The CDR3 loop reads CASRSTTDYGYTF. Here the CDR3 DNA reads TGTGCCAGTAGGAGTACAACTGACTATGGCTACACCTTC.

This clonotype occurred many times. With the library built for alpha chains, this beta chain is off target and its frequency is not meaningful. This rearrangement joins TRBV9 to TRBJ1-6, with TRBD1 matching over 10 bases. V lost 4 bases, J lost 7 bases, and 5 bases stayed unmatched. The germline V gene encodes CDR1 SGDLS and CDR2 YYNGEE. This CDR3 contains 15 residues. CDR3: CASSPTGGENSPLHF. As DNA, the CDR3 is TGTGCCAGCAGCCCGACAGGGGGCGAAAATTCACCCCTCCACTTT.

There are many counts of this clonotype. This beta chain came through as a stray read in a library set up for alpha chains, and its size says little. The chain uses TRBV29-1 and TRBJ2-5; TRBD1 might be the D (6 bases). The germline V and J ends were trimmed by 2 bases and 1 base, with 8 bases remaining between them. The CDR3 runs to 13 residues. CDR1 SQVTM and CDR2 ANQGSEA come from the germline V gene. The CDR3 DNA reads as TGCAGCGTTGAAAGGACAGTCCAAGAGACCCAGTACTTC. Its translation: CSVERTVQETQYF.

As to this clonotype: This beta chain is a stray read from a library made for alpha chains; its abundance is not meaningful. This sequence joins TRBV6-5 and TRBJ2-1, with 7 bases aligning to TRBD2. The germline V gene encodes CDR1 MNHEY and CDR2 SVGAGI. The CDR3 covers 16 residues. The V and J ends lost 8 bases and 7 bases, in that order; junction bases with no gene match: 17. CDR3 DNA sequence: TGTGCCAGCTGGGAAGGGCCGAACCGGCGGGGGAATGAGCAGTTCTTC. It translates to CASWEGPNRRGNEQFF.

This clonotype was found many times. Within a library made for alpha chains, this beta chain is off target, and its count is uninformative. V is TRBV7-6 and J is TRBJ2-3; 7 positions agree with TRBD2. V trimming: 3 bases; J trimming: 2 bases; junction bases outside the gene matches: 2. Germline assignment: CDR1 SGHVS and CDR2 FNYEAQ. There are 14 residues in the CDR3. CDR3 nucleotides: TGTGCCAGCAGCTTGACTAGCAACACAGATACGCAGTATTTT. It encodes CASSLTSNTDTQYF.

Note on this clonotype: Because the library targeted alpha chains, this beta chain is an off-target read whose size means little. The CDR3: CATSNKGLAGAQSTDTQYF. The CDR3 DNA reads TGTGCCACCAGTAACAAAGGGCTGGCGGGGGCCCAAAGCACAGATACGCAGTATTTT. The rearrangement links TRBV24-1 to TRBJ2-3, with TRBD2 as a possible D gene (7 bases). Trimming pared 6 bases from V and 0 bases from J, leaving 24 bases between. Germline CDR1 is KGHDR and CDR2 is SFDVKD. The length of the CDR3 is 19 residues.

This clonotype was picked up many times. The library was prepared for alpha chains; this beta chain is a stray read, so its frequency means little. This CDR3 reads CASSQGGLFGYNEQFF. The CDR3 DNA reads TGTGCCAGCAGCCAAGGGGGGCTGTTCGGTTACAATGAGCAGTTCTTC. The V call is TRBV3-1, the J call TRBJ2-1, with D maybe TRBD1 (6 bases). V was shortened by 1 base and J by 4 bases, with 14 bases between the two germline ends. The CDR3 is 16 residues long. The V gene's germline CDR1 is LGHDT and CDR2 YNNKEL (reference sequence).

Of note for this clonotype: Possible read error: a much larger clone is one base away. This beta chain is a stray read from a library made for alpha chains; its abundance is not meaningful. The rearrangement uses TRBV5-1 and TRBJ1-1, with a possible D match to TRBD1 (5 bases). CDR1 is SGHRS, CDR2 YFSETQ, per germline. The CDR3 has 14 residues. CDR3 in amino acids: CACSFYPGDHQAFF. DNA of the CDR3: TGCGCCTGCAGCTTCTATCCGGGGGACCACCAAGCTTTCTTT.

In its sample, this clonotype was seen many times. Since the library was made to target alpha chains, this beta chain is a stray read and its abundance is not meaningful. V gene TRBV24-1 combines with J gene TRBJ2-5, with 12 bases lining up with TRBD2. J was trimmed by 3 bases and V by 2 bases; bases with no gene match: 6. CDR1 and CDR2 from the germline V gene are KGHDR and SFDVKD. The CDR3 covers 17 residues. The CDR3: CATSDSGLAGLEETQYF. As DNA, the CDR3 is TGTGCCACCAGTGATTCCGGACTAGCGGGGCTAGAAGAGACCCAGTACTTC.

As to this clonotype: A much more abundant neighbour one base away suggests this may be a read error. Because the library targeted alpha chains, this beta chain is an off-target read whose size means little. The chain carries TRBV7-9 and TRBJ2-5; D unresolved. Germline V CDR1 and CDR2: SEHNR, FQNEAQ (reference sequence). This CDR3 spans 14 amino acids. The CDR3 region is CASSLSPVQETKYF. In DNA form, the CDR3 reads TGTGCCAGCAGCTTATCGCCGGTCCAAGAGACCAAGTACTTC.

This clonotype was found many times. The size of this beta chain means little, since it is a stray read in a library made for alpha chains. The chain carries TRBV2 and TRBJ2-5; TRBD2 might be the D (7 bases). The V end was cut by 3 bases, the J end by 7 bases, with 9 bases between. CDR1 SNHLY and CDR2 FYNNEI come from the germline V gene. The CDR3 loop spans 12 amino acids. The CDR3 DNA follows: TGTGCCAGCAGTGATAGGGGGGGGACCCAGTACTTC. Its translation: CASSDRGGTQYF.

By sample share, this clonotype is medium-sized. This beta chain is off target for a library built for alpha chains, so its abundance means little. The V gene is TRBV10-3, the J gene TRBJ1-5; D unresolved. CDR1 is ENHRY and CDR2 is SYGVKD in the germline V gene. This CDR3 is 13 amino acids long. Trimming cost V 10 bases and J 6 bases, with 16 bases left between them. CDR3: CATAAGSGQPQHF. The CDR3 DNA follows: TGTGCCACCGCTGCGGGAAGCGGTCAGCCCCAGCATTTT.

For this clonotype: A library prepared for alpha chains yielded this beta chain as an off-target read; its size is of little meaning. The V and J genes are TRBV20-1 and TRBJ2-5; TRBD2 agrees at 9 bases. CDR3 size: 15 residues. The V gene's germline CDR1 is DFQATT and CDR2 SNEGSKA (reference sequence). Trimming at V came to 5 bases and at J to 4 bases, leaving 11 bases not matched to a gene. The CDR3 DNA follows: TGCAGTGCTTCGGCGGGCGGGGGGGCCCGAGAGACCCAGTACTTC. It encodes CSASAGGGARETQYF.

As to this clonotype: This could be a read error, since a much larger clone is one nucleotide away. The library was designed around alpha chains, so this beta chain is a stray read whose abundance carries little weight. V is TRBV24-1 and J is TRBJ1-5; 8 nucleotides agree with TRBD1. The V gene's germline CDR1 is KGHDR and CDR2 SFDVKD. The CDR3 covers 15 residues. V dropped 9 bases and J dropped 9; count of bases not matched to a gene: 15. This chain's CDR3 is CATCAPGQGSLPQHF. The CDR3 nucleotides read TGTGCCACCTGTGCTCCCGGACAGGGTAGTTTGCCCCAGCATTTT.

This clonotype is deemed medium-sized (0.01 to 0.1%). This beta chain turned up in a library designed for alpha chains; as an off-target read, its abundance says little. This sequence joins TRBV9 and TRBJ1-2; 10 bases line up with TRBD1. From germline, CDR1 is SGDLS and CDR2 YYNGEE. J lost 2 bases, V lost 4 bases, and 5 bases had no gene match. The CDR3 has 15 residues. The CDR3 protein is CASSPRDRGNYGYTF. The CDR3 DNA reads TGTGCCAGCAGCCCACGGGACAGGGGAAACTATGGCTACACCTTC.

This clonotype is termed medium-sized. In a library made to pick up alpha chains, this beta chain is a stray read with a size that means little. This chain uses TRBV6-5 with TRBJ2-1; tentatively, D is TRBD1 (5 bases). The germline V gene encodes CDR1 MNHEY and CDR2 SVGAGI. The CDR3 is 16 residues long. V was cut by 0 bases and J by 0 bases, with 9 bases left in between. CDR3 DNA sequence: TGTGCCAGCAGTTACTCCGACAGTGGCTCCTACAATGAGCAGTTCTTC. It translates to CASSYSDSGSYNEQFF.

Many counts were recorded for this clonotype. Because the library targeted alpha chains, this beta chain is an off-target read whose size means little. The V and J genes are TRBV29-1 and TRBJ2-7; 7 bases are a match to TRBD1. With 7 bases clipped from V and 5 bases from J, the junction kept 5 bases outside the gene matches. This CDR3 is 11 amino acids long. Germline assignment: CDR1 SQVTM and CDR2 ANQGSEA. DNA for the CDR3: TGCAGCGCCCTGACAGGGAACGAGCAGTACTTC. Its translation is CSALTGNEQYF.

This clonotype came up many times. This beta chain was picked up by a library intended for alpha chains and is off target, so its count carries little meaning. The genes are TRBV3-1 and TRBJ2-3, with D unresolved. Germline V gene sequence: CDR1 LGHDT, CDR2 YNNKEL (reference sequence). The CDR3 sequence is 12 residues long. V lost 1 base to trimming and J lost 5 bases, with 4 bases between them. CDR3 nucleotides: TGTGCCAGCAGCCAAGTGGAAGATACGCAGTATTTT. Residues: CASSQVEDTQYF.

By share, this clonotype counts as medium-sized. Because the library targeted alpha chains, this beta chain is an off-target read whose size means little. This chain joins TRBV28 and TRBJ2-5, with D maybe TRBD2 (7 bases). Trimming left V 2 bases short and J 4 bases short, with 23 bases between. Germline CDR1 MDHEN, CDR2 SYDVKM. The length of the CDR3 is 18 residues. CDR3 nucleotides: TGTGCCAGCAGTTTACTCAAGACTATGGGAGGGGGGCGAGAGACCCAGTACTTC. Amino acids: CASSLLKTMGGGRETQYF.

This clonotype was seen repeatedly, ten times or more. This beta chain is a stray read from a library made for alpha chains; its abundance is not meaningful. The V call is TRBV7-3, the J call TRBJ2-1; TRBD2 might be the D (5 bases). The CDR3 extends over 13 amino acids. The V end was cut by 4 bases, the J end by 6 bases, with 10 bases between. Germline V lookup: CDR1 SGHTA, CDR2 FQGTGA. CDR3 in amino acids: CASSSSGVNEQFF. DNA for the CDR3: TGTGCCAGCAGCTCATCCGGGGTCAATGAGCAGTTCTTC.

The table lists this clonotype with many counts. The library was built for alpha chains, so this beta chain is an off-target read and its size means little. J is TRBJ2-1 and V is TRBV18, with 7 bases matching TRBD1. After removal of 4 bases from V and 8 bases from J, the junction contained 8 bases not matched to a gene. Looked up from germline, CDR1 is KGHSH and CDR2 is LQKENI. CDR3 length: 14 amino acids. DNA of the CDR3: TGTGCCAGCTCACGACAGGGTTTTTCTGATGAGCAGTTCTTC. Its protein product is CASSRQGFSDEQFF.

This clonotype was picked up many times. This beta chain slipped into a library made for alpha chains as a stray read, so its size is not meaningful. The genes are TRBV30 and TRBJ2-1; D may be TRBD1 (6 bases). Between the trimmed V and J ends, which lost 3 bases and 0 bases, there was a span of 12 bases. Germline V gives CDR1 GTSNPN, CDR2 SVGIG (reference sequence). The CDR3 consists of 15 residues. CDR3 sequence: CAWRTAGASYNEQFF. In DNA form, the CDR3 reads TGTGCCTGGAGGACAGCAGGGGCCTCCTACAATGAGCAGTTCTTC.